This T cell receptor beta chain emerged from a study of brain T cells in children with intractable seizures. Time point meaning: blood from clinic visit 5 months post-surgery; TSC patient then seizure free. Sequencing was limited to surgery cases with top T cell transcript signatures in brain tissue. Patients received at least one anti-epileptic drug before surgery. Trimming left V 4 bases short and J 0 bases short, with 13 bases between. The CDR3 has 16 residues. Germline loops: CDR1 PRHDT, CDR2 FYEKMQ (reference sequence). Here immunoSEQ multiplex PCR was the method, and the copy in TCRdb shows in-frame clones only, minus some. Among 340,000 or so clones listed, approximately 93% were seen once.

Sequencing was performed on peripheral blood, taken 4 to 5 months after surgery. The chain recombines TRBV13 with TRBJ2-1; D is possibly TRBD2 (5 bases). This clonotype was obtained from a boy less than two years old with tuberous sclerosis and intractable seizures. The CDR3 bases are TGTGCCAGCAGCTCAATGAGTGGGAGCTCCTACAATGAGCAGTTCTTC. It codes for CASSSMSGSSYNEQFF.